This T cell receptor beta chain appears in the sequencing data of a study of cytomegalovirus exposure and HLA in healthy donors (dated by TCRdb to about 2017). Study-level background: According to an earlier analysis of a few hundred of the donors, some 170 million T cells yielded 117 million unique TCR beta sequences and 276 Gb of sequence data. Rather than drawing on any new phenotypic data, the later analysis identified candidate immune exposures from TCR beta sequences and the way those sequences occurred across donors. Along with the roughly 670-subject first cohort, a separate validation cohort of over 90 different subjects was used. In an earlier analysis of 587 of the donors, high-throughput TCR beta sequencing was used to judge whether each TCR beta V gene segment behaved as functional or pseudogenic. Among about 360 genotyped donors of the cohort, an average of roughly 240,000 unique TCR beta nucleotide sequences were sequenced per donor, approximately 20% of them non-productive. Both class I and class II loci were covered by HLA typing, at four-digit resolution. Every repertoire in the discovery cohort had been generated on one and the same sequencing platform. To predict cytomegalovirus infection status, the study combined high-throughput TCR immunosequencing, statistical association of individual TCRs with disease status, and machine learning. About 5 DR-DQ haplotypes were handled as single units for association and clustering, since linkage in the cohort was strong. In a later genetic analysis, genome-wide SNP genotypes for about three fifths of the roughly 670 donors were used, and that subset was treated as a discovery cohort. The number of typed donors differed by locus: about 620-640 for A, B, C, DRB1 and DQB1; 500 to 550 for DQA1; roughly 600 for DPA1; and some 430 for DPB1. The genetic ancestry cluster associated with self-reported Caucasian donors included about 84% of the roughly 410 genotyped donors. Approximately 300 gigabases of sequencing data and 70 million to 95 million unique TCR sequences made up an early release that covered about 640 HLA-typed donors. Donor age, sex, ethnicity and CMV serostatus were compiled alongside the repertoire data. A later analysis re-examined previously published TCR beta repertoires from more than 650 donors and added high-resolution HLA genotyping to investigate patterns of TCR occurrence. The study aimed to test whether cataloging public T cell receptors could reveal signatures of past pathogen exposure. The study used immunosequencing to profile the T cell repertoires of several hundred subjects and linked those repertoires to cytomegalovirus serostatus. Findings and caveats that apply to the study as a whole: In an earlier analysis of some 540 of the donors, most TCR beta V segments appeared in productive rearrangements about 87% or about 30% of the time, broadly matching IMGT annotations. Across donors, most TCR sequences were observed very rarely, whereas some public TCRs were present in many individuals. The 87-base-pair reads could not distinguish some IMGT-functional V segments, including TRBV6-2 and TRBV6-3, so those segments were excluded. According to a later analysis, parvovirus B19, influenza, CMV and Epstein-Barr virus appeared linked to several top co-occurrence clusters. Sequencing depth was assumed to be roughly uniform across donors in the presence/absence analyses, though that assumption may not hold. According to a later analysis, most CMV-associated TCR beta chains appeared to be HLA-restricted, and the HLA associations seemed to be driven largely by CMV exposure. A total of roughly 160 TCR beta chains were listed by the study as associated with cytomegalovirus. Only TCR beta chains were sequenced in this cohort, and the absence of alpha or paired-chain data limited detectable features. Because counts were too low, some 17 rarely observed V segments, including chromosome 9 orphons, were excluded from the earlier analysis of several hundred of the donors. In a later analysis, the rate of TCR association differed among HLA loci, with DRB1 alleles having the most associated TCRs and HLA-C alleles having the fewest. The sequencing pipeline was judged likely to have produced a cluster of highly shared sequence variants as a technical artifact. Assigning TCR associations to individual alleles was difficult when HLA alleles, especially DR and DQ, strongly co-occurred. A few of the identified cytomegalovirus-associated TCR beta chains were confirmed in vitro to be specific for cytomegalovirus antigens. Because HLA typing was unavailable for some donors at each locus, only the typed subset was used in association tests. In a later analysis, about 17,000 TCR beta sequences were associated with specific HLA alleles at a false discovery rate of 0.05. The authors suggested that the approach could potentially be generalized to other disease states and immunological phenotypes. Compared with the roughly 710-donor mean, donors in an Asian-associated ancestry cluster had fewer N-insertions in productive TCRs, according to a later genetic analysis. The classifier was reported to diagnose cytomegalovirus status with high specificity and sensitivity in both the original and validation cohorts. A later genetic analysis associated a missense DCLRE1C variant with V-gene and J-gene trimming of TCR beta chains, and an independent cohort replicated the association. In a later analysis, HLA-associated TCR beta chains showed more clonal expansion and lower generation probabilities than non-associated chains that were equally common. A further reported finding was that TCR beta sequences accurately predicted the HLA-A and HLA-B alleles for most subjects in the first cohort. Linkage disequilibrium might explain the correlated functional status among segregating V segments, but an unknown experimental factor could not be ruled out. For the cohort, immune exposure information was limited to CMV serostatus.

The cysteine opens and the phenylalanine closes a CDR3 of 15 amino acids. The CDR3 DNA has 45 bases and is translated from base 1. CDR1 and CDR2 (LNHNV, YYDKDF) derive from the germline V gene (reference sequence). V and J are truncated by 0 bases and 0 bases respectively, leaving an intervening sequence of 3 bases. The cohort consisted of approximately 670 healthy bone marrow donors. Cohort members were all nominally healthy when sampled, although unrecorded immune exposures were likely present. The donor was CMV seronegative and belonged to the group of 320 or so seronegative cohort members. Every donor gave a peripheral blood sample, and the peripheral blood mononuclear cells from that sample were used for TCR beta sequencing. Genomic DNA extraction from the blood cell samples was performed with the Qiagen DNeasy Blood Extraction Kit. Regarding this clone: The specificity of this receptor is unknown. Base qualities are not at hand, and no much larger clone is one base apart.

The library was prepared using the immunoSEQ multiplex PCR assay. For the multiplex PCR, a mixture combining 60 forward primers for TCR Vbeta segments and 13 reverse primers for TCR Jbeta segments was used. A multiplex PCR assay on genomic DNA amplified the CDR3 region of rearranged TCR beta genes. On the Illumina HiSeq System, the amplified TCR beta libraries were sequenced as 87-base-pair reads. Concerning the study's data processing: Across the 500 to 700 repertoires, a later analysis counted around 80 million unique TCR beta chains, roughly 11 million of which were shared by at least two donors. To remove PCR and sequencing errors, raw reads were error-corrected and collapsed into unique sequences using a nearest-neighbor algorithm that merged closely related sequences. To assign V, D and J gene segments, CDR3 sequences were aligned to IMGT reference sequences. For a sequence to be retained, at least a six-nucleotide match to both a V gene segment and a J gene segment was required. Rearrangements were classified as productive when the CDR3 lacked stop codons and remained in frame with V and J, and all other rearrangements were classified as non-productive. Following IMGT convention, CDR3 was defined as the stretch from the second conserved V-encoded cysteine up to the conserved J-encoded phenylalanine. The earlier analysis of roughly 590 of the donors excluded sequences that lacked an unambiguous match to a single V gene segment. An earlier analysis of fewer than 750 of the donors called V segments functional above 56.7% productive rearrangements and segregating when the between-donor standard deviation exceeded 5%. To diagnose cytomegalovirus status from the catalog of TCR beta chain sequences, a statistical classification framework was built. V and J gene assignment, in a later analysis, came from comparing TCR nucleotide sequences with IMGT/GENE-DB human TR gene sequences. A later analysis assigned CDR3 sequences and most-parsimonious VDJ recombination scenarios with the TCRdist pipeline. In a later analysis, each TCR beta chain was defined by its CDR3 amino acid sequence together with its V-gene family, and reads without a unique V-gene family were excluded. As a way to deal with suspected cross-contamination and a sequencing artifact, a later analysis dropped 450 to 700 nucleotide sequences that were highly shared and had low generation probability. A later analysis calculated a clonal expansion index for each public chain from normalized within-repertoire ranks of inferred template counts. In a later analysis, generation probabilities were computed using a VDJ recombination model fitted to out-of-frame rearrangements, and the results were checked against IGoR. Hypergeometric tests were used in a later analysis to score TCR-TCR, TCR-HLA and TCR-CMV co-occurrence, with a repertoire-size bias correction applied to the TCR pairs. To estimate false discovery rates, a later analysis permuted the HLA or CMV assignments 20 times. In a later analysis, co-occurring TCRs were grouped using DBSCAN, and TCRdist sequence similarity was added for clustering within HLA-allele-positive subsets. Repertoires with fewer than 30,000 or more than 120,000 public chains, plus five repertoires with anomalous nucleotide sharing, were excluded from co-occurrence clustering. Imported from immuneACCESS, the table was reduced by TCRdb to in-frame sequences with V and J called. These copies leave out some clones; in studies compared against another copy, an unresolved V gene accounts for under half, and the cause of the remainder is not known. V and J calls and clone size are those listed in that table; D and trimming were worked out from the DNA. Within this sample are about 55,000 clones, with approximately 80% of them counted one time only. The ten most abundant clones make up approximately 2.3% of the sample.

The V gene is TRBV15 and the J gene is TRBJ2-6; confidence is insufficient to name the D gene. Input material: PBMCs. The sequence was collected from a female donor in good health and CMV-seronegative. The DNA sequence follows: TGTGCCACCAGCAGAGACAACTCTGGGGCCAACGTCCTGACTTTC. It translates as CATSRDNSGANVLTF.